Below, 8 T cell receptor beta chains from the same sample are listed, as sequenced in a study of CD8+ T cells in alopecia areata (dated by TCRdb to 2016 to 2018). The library was made by the immunoSEQ multiplex PCR assay. For TCR sequencing, RNA was extracted from every sample and reverse transcribed into cDNA to serve as template. Entries here come from immuneACCESS through TCRdb and include only in-frame sequences with V and J called. Some clones fail to appear in such tables; in the studies checked, an unresolved V gene covers under half of the shortfall, and the cause of the remainder is unknown. The sample yields about 270,000 clones; about 62% were counted once. The ten largest clones represent roughly 0.88% of the sample. The treatment or condition label on this specimen signifies: oral pan-JAK inhibitor, 5-10 mg twice daily. The sequencing here drew on CD4+ T cells sorted from blood, taken at roughly week 52, from a patient treated with tofacitinib. These receptors all come from a human donor with alopecia areata.

The chain has TRBV2 and TRBJ1-2, with D possibly matching TRBD1 (5 bases). The germline gives CDR1 SNHLY, CDR2 FYNNEI. The CDR3 consists of 14 residues. The germline V and J ends were trimmed by 7 bases and 8 bases, with 20 bases remaining between them. CDR3 coding DNA: TGTGCCAGCATGGGGGATGGGTCAGGGCGCGGCTACACCTTC. Amino acid sequence: CASMGDGSGRGYTF.

This clone was seen a few times. V is TRBV29-1 and J is TRBJ2-7, with D possibly matching TRBD2 (5 bases). The CDR3 consists of 14 residues. Germline assignment: CDR1 SQVTM and CDR2 ANQGSEA. The germline V and J ends were trimmed by 0 bases and 4 bases, with 13 bases remaining between them. The CDR3 spells CSVEDQETGYEQYF. CDR3 nucleotide sequence: TGCAGCGTTGAAGATCAAGAGACGGGATACGAGCAGTACTTC.

This clone was seen a single time. The rearrangement links TRBV9 to TRBJ2-1, with a weak D call TRBD2 (5 bases). Trimming took 0 bases from V and 8 from J, leaving 15 bases between them. The CDR3 extends over 15 amino acids. Germline CDR1 SGDLS, CDR2 YYNGEE. CDR3 coding DNA: TGTGCCAGCAGCGTAGCTGGATCGGGAACCTATGAGCAGTTCTTC. It translates to CASSVAGSGTYEQFF.

In its sample, this clone was seen a few times. This rearrangement joins TRBV6-6 to TRBJ1-5; D not resolved. The CDR3 consists of 13 residues. Germline V gives CDR1 MNHNY, CDR2 SVGAGI (reference sequence). V was clipped by 8 bases and J by 0 bases, with 8 bases between them. In DNA, the CDR3 is TGTGCCAGCGGGCCAGATAGCAATCAGCCCCAGCATTTT. Protein product: CASGPDSNQPQHF.

V is TRBV30 and J is TRBJ2-3; D perhaps matches TRBD1 (6 bases). V shed 2 bases and J shed 0 bases, with 9 bases lying between them. The CDR3 is made up of 14 amino acids. Germline CDR1 reads GTSNPN; CDR2 reads SVGIG (reference sequence). The CDR3 here is CAWSKGDSTDTQYF. In DNA, the CDR3 is TGTGCCTGGAGTAAGGGGGATAGCACAGATACGCAGTATTTT.

This clone appeared a single time. This rearrangement joins TRBV7-3 to TRBJ1-1, with unresolved D. Trimming pared 3 bases from V and 1 base from J, leaving 6 bases between. The CDR3 loop spans 13 amino acids. CDR1 and CDR2 (germline): SGHTA, FQGTGA. CDR3 bases: TGTGCCAGCAGCTTTGCCCAGAACACTGAAGCTTTCTTT. Translated: CASSFAQNTEAFF.

The V gene is TRBV29-1, the J gene TRBJ2-3; 7 bases are a match to TRBD1. The CDR3 totals 14 residues. Trimming at V came to 6 bases and at J to 0 bases, leaving 6 bases not matched to a gene. The germline gives CDR1 SQVTM, CDR2 ANQGSEA. CDR3 nucleotides: TGCAGCGTGAACAGGGGAATTAGCACAGATACGCAGTATTTT. Its protein product is CSVNRGISTDTQYF.

The chain is built from TRBV4-2 and TRBJ2-7, with no clear D. CDR3 size: 15 residues. Germline values: CDR1 LGHNA, CDR2 YNFKEQ. Between the trimmed V and J ends, which lost 1 base and 4 bases, there was a span of 14 bases. The CDR3 nucleotides read TGTGCCAGCAGCCAAGTTCGTCAGGACCCTTACGAGCAGTACTTC. Its protein is CASSQVRQDPYEQYF.